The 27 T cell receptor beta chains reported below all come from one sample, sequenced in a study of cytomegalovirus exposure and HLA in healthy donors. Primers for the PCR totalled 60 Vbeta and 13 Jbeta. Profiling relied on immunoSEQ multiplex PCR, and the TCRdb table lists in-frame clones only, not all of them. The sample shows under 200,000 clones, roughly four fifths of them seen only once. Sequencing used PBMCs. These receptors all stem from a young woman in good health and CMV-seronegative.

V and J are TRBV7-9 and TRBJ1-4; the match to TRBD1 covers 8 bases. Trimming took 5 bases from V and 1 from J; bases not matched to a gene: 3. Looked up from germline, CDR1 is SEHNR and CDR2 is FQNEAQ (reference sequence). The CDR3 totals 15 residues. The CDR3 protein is CASSPGQGTNEKLFF. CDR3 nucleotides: TGTGCCAGCAGCCCCGGACAGGGAACTAATGAAAAACTGTTTTTT. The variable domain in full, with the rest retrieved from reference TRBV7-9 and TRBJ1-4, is DTGVSQNPRHKITKRGQNVTFRCDPISEHNRLYWYRQTLGQGPEFLTYFQNEAQLEKSRLLSDRFSAERPKGSFSTLEIQRTEQGDSAMYLCASSPGQGTNEKLFFGSGTQLSVL.

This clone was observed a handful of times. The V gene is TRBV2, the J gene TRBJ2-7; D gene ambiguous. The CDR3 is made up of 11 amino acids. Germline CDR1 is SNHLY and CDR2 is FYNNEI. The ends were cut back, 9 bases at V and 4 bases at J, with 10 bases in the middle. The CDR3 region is CARGAAYEQYF. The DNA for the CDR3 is TGTGCCAGGGGTGCGGCGTACGAGCAGTACTTC.

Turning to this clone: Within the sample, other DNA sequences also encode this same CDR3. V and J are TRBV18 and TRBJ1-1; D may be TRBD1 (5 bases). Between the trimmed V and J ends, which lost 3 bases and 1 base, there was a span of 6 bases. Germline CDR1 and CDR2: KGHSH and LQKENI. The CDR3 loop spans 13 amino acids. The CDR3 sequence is CASSPTENTEAFF. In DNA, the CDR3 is TGTGCCAGCTCACCGACAGAGAACACTGAAGCTTTCTTT.

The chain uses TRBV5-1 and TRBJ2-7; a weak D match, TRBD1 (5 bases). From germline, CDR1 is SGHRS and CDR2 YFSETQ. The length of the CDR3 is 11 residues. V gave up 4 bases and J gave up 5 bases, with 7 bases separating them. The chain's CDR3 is CASSKQDEQYF. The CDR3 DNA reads TGCGCCAGCAGCAAACAGGACGAGCAGTACTTC. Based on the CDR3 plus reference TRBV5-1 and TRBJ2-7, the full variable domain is KAGVTQTPRYLIKTRGQQVTLSCSPISGHRSVSWYQQTPGQGLQFLFEYFSETQRNKGNFPGRFSGRQFSNSRSEMNVSTLELGDSALYLCASSKQDEQYFGPGTRLTVT.

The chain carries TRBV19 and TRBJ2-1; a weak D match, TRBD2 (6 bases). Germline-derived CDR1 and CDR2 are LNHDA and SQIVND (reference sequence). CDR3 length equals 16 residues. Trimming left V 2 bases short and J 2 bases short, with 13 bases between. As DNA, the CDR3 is TGTGCCAGTAGTATATGGGGCGGGGCGGCCTACAATGAGCAGTTCTTC. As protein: CASSIWGGAAYNEQFF.

CDR3 loop: CSVETGGLGTNTQYF. The CDR3 region has the DNA TGCAGCGTTGAAACGGGGGGGTTAGGGACAAATACGCAGTATTTT. The chain carries TRBV29-1 and TRBJ2-3; 8 nucleotides align to TRBD2. V lost 2 bases to trimming and J lost 7 bases; unmatched junction nucleotides: 11. The CDR3 loop spans 15 amino acids. The germline V gene has CDR1 SQVTM and CDR2 ANQGSEA.

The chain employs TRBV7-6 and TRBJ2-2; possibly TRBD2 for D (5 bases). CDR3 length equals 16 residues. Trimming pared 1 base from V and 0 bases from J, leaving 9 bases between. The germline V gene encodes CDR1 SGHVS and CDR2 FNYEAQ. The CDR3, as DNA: TGTGCCAGCAGCTTAGGATGGACTTCGAACACCGGGGAGCTGTTTTTT. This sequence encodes CASSLGWTSNTGELFF.

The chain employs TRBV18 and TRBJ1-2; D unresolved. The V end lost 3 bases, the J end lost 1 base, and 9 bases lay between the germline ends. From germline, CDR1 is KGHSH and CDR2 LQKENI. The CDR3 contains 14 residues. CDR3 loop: CASSPLPVNYGYTF. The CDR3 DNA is TGTGCCAGCTCACCCCTTCCGGTTAACTATGGCTACACCTTC.

The CDR3 protein is CASSSGTRGEAFF. The CDR3, as DNA: TGTGCCAGCAGCTCCGGGACACGAGGTGAAGCTTTCTTT. The rearrangement links TRBV7-8 to TRBJ1-1; D perhaps matches TRBD1 (6 bases). Germline V CDR1 and CDR2: SGHVS, FQNEAQ. Trimming cost V 4 bases and J 7 bases, with 13 bases left between them. The CDR3 runs 13 residues.

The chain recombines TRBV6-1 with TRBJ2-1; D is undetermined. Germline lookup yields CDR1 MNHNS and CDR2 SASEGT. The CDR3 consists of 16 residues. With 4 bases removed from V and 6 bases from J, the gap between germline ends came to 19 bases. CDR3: CASSVRAGSLGNEQFF. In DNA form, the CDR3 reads TGTGCCAGCAGTGTCAGAGCCGGGTCCCTCGGCAATGAGCAGTTCTTC.

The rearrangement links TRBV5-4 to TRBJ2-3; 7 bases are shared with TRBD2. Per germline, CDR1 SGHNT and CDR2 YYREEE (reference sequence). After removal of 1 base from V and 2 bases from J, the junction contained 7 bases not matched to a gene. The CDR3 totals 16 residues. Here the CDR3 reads CASSLMTKRDTDTQYF. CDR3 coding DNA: TGTGCCAGCAGCTTGATGACTAAGCGGGACACAGATACGCAGTATTTT.

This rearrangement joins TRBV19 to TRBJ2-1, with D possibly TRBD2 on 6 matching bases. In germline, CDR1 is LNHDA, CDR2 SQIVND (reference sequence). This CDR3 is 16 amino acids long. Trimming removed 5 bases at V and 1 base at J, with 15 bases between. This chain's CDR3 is CASSVGTFLSYNEQFF. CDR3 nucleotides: TGTGCCAGTAGTGTAGGGACTTTCCTATCCTACAATGAGCAGTTCTTC.

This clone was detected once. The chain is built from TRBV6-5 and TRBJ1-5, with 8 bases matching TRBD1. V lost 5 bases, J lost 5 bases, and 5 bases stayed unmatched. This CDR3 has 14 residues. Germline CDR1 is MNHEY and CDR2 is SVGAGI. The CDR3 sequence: CASSRDRGDQPQHF. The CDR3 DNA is TGTGCCAGCAGTCGCGACAGGGGAGATCAGCCCCAGCATTTT.

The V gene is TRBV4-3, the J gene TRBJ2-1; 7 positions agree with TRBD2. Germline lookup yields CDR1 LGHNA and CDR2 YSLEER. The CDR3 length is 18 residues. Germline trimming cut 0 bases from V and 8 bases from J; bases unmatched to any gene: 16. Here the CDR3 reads CASSQELGRAPPGDEQFF. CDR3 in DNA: TGCGCCAGCAGCCAAGAATTGGGGAGGGCTCCCCCCGGGGATGAGCAGTTCTTC.

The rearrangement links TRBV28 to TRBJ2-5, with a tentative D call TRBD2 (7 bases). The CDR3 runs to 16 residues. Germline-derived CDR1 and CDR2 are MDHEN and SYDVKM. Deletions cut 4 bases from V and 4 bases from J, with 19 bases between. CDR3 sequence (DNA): TGTGCCAGCAGTTGGGGGGGGCTCGGGGGCCTAGAGACCCAGTACTTC. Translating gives CASSWGGLGGLETQYF.

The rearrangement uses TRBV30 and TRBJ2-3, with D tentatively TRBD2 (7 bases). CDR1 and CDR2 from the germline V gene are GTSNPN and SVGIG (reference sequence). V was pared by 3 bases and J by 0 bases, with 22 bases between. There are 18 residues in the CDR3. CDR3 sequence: CAWRRGGWAFSSTDTQYF. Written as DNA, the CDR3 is TGTGCCTGGAGAAGGGGGGGATGGGCCTTCAGTAGCACAGATACGCAGTATTTT.

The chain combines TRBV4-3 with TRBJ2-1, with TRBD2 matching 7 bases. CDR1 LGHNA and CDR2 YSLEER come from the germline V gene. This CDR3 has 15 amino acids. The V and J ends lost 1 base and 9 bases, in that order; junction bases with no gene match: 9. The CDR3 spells CASSQATGGVSEQFF. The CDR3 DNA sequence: TGCGCCAGCAGCCAAGCCACGGGAGGAGTCTCTGAGCAGTTCTTC.

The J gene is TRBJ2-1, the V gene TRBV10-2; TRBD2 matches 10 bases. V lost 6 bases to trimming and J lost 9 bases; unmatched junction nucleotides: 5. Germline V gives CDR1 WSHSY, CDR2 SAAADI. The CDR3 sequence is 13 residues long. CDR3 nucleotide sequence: TGCGCCAGCAGAGCGGGAGGGCCAGTTGAGCAGTTCTTC. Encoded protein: CASRAGGPVEQFF.

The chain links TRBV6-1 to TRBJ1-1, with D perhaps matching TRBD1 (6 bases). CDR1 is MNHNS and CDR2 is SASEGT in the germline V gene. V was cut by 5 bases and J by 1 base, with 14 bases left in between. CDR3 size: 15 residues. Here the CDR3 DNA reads TGTGCCAGCAGTCGGGGGGCGGGGCGGAACACTGAAGCTTTCTTT. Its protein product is CASSRGAGRNTEAFF.

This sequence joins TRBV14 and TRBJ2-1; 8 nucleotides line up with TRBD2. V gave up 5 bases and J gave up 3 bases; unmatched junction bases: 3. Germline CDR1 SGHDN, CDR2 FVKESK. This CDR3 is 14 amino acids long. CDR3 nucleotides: TGTGCCAGCAGCAGCGGGGGCCTCTACAATGAGCAGTTCTTC. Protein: CASSSGGLYNEQFF.

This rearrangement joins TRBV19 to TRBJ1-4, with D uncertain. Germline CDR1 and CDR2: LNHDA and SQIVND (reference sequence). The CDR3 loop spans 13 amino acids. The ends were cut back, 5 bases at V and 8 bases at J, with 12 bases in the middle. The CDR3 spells CASSLWAPEKLFF. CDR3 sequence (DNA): TGTGCCAGTAGTCTCTGGGCGCCCGAAAAACTGTTTTTT. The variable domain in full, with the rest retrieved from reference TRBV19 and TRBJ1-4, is DGGITQSPKYLFRKEGQNVTLSCEQNLNHDAMYWYRQDPGQGLRLIYYSQIVNDFQKGDIAEGYSVSREKKESFPLTVTSAQKNPTAFYLCASSLWAPEKLFFGSGTQLSVL.

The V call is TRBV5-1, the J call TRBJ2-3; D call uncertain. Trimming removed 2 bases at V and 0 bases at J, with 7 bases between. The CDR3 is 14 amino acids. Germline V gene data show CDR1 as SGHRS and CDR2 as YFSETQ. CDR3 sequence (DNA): TGCGCCAGCAGCTTAACTGTTAGCACAGATACGCAGTATTTT. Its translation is CASSLTVSTDTQYF.

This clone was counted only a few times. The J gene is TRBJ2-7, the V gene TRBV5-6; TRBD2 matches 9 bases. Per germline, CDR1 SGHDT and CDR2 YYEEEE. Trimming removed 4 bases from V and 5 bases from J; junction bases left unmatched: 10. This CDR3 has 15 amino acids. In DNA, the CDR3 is TGTGCCAGCAGCCCTGGTGCTAGCGGGATTAACGAGCAGTACGTC. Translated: CASSPGASGINEQYV.

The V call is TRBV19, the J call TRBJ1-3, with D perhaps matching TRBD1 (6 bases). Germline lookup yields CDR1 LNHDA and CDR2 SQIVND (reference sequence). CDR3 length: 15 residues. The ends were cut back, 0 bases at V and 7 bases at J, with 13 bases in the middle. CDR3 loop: CASSIEWAGDNTIYF. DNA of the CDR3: TGTGCCAGTAGTATAGAGTGGGCAGGGGATAACACCATATATTTT. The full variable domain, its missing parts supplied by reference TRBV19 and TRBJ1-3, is DGGITQSPKYLFRKEGQNVTLSCEQNLNHDAMYWYRQDPGQGLRLIYYSQIVNDFQKGDIAEGYSVSREKKESFPLTVTSAQKNPTAFYLCASSIEWAGDNTIYFGEGSWLTVV.

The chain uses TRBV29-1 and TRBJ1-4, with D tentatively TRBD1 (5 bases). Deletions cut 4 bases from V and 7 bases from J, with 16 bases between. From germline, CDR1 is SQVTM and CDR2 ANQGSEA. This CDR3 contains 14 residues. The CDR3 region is CSVGPGVGGEKLFF. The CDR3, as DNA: TGCAGCGTTGGACCGGGGGTTGGGGGTGAAAAACTGTTTTTT.

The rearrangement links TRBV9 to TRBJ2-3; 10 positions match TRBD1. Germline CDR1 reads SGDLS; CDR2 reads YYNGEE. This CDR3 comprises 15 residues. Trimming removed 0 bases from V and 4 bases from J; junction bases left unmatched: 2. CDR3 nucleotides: TGTGCCAGCAGCGTAGGGGGGACAGGGGCAGATACGCAGTATTTT. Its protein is CASSVGGTGADTQYF.

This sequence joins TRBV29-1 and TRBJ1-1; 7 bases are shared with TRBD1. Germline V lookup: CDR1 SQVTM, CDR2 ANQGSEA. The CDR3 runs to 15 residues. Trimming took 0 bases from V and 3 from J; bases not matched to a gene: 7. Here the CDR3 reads CSVEDRTGEDTEAFF. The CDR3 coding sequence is TGCAGCGTTGAAGATCGAACAGGGGAGGACACTGAAGCTTTCTTT.